Listed below are T cell receptor beta chains from one sample, sequenced in a study of radiation and T cells in renal cell carcinoma. Sequenced by immunoSEQ multiplex PCR; TCRdb stores in-frame clones only, minus some. The table has approximately 85,000 clones, roughly 87% seen once; the top ten hold 5.5% to 7%. Sequences were derived from blood, sampled from a patient whose treatment included radiotherapy and nephrectomy. The origin of the receptors is an older woman with renal cell carcinoma. Each CDR3 is given with its conserved first and last residue. D genes are given only for firm matches. Size is stated for part of the rows, as once, few or many counts, or as a class when the clone is expanded.

d_call	cdr3_length	clone_size	j_call	v_call	cdr3_nt	cdr3_aa
-	15	-	TRBJ1-1	TRBV10-3	TGTGCCATCAGTGGCGGAGGGGGGGCGCCCACTGAAGCTTTCTTT	CAISGGGGAPTEAFF
-	13	-	TRBJ1-5	TRBV28	TGTGCCAGCAGTTTACTGGGATATCAGCCCCAGCATTTT	CASSLLGYQPQHF
-	18	-	TRBJ2-6	TRBV7-6	TGTGCCAGCAGCTTAGTGGGACTGACTCTATCTGGGGCCAACGTCCTGACTTTC	CASSLVGLTLSGANVLTF
-	15	-	TRBJ2-1	TRBV6-1	TGTGCCAGCAGGCCCCGGAGGGGACCCTACAATGAGCAGTTCTTC	CASRPRRGPYNEQFF
TRBD1	14	-	TRBJ2-2	TRBV19	TGTGCCAGTAGTAGACAGGGGATGGTCGGGGAGCTGTTTTTT	CASSRQGMVGELFF
-	12	-	TRBJ1-2	TRBV6-1	TGTGCCAGCAGTGAACAGCTCTATGGCTACACCTTC	CASSEQLYGYTF
-	15	once	TRBJ2-5	TRBV6-1	TGTGCCAGCAGTGAAGCCAGGGGCAAGAGTGAGACCCAGTACTTC	CASSEARGKSETQYF
-	13	-	TRBJ2-7	TRBV27	TGTGCCAGCAGTTATATCGATTCCTACGAGCAGTACTTC	CASSYIDSYEQYF
-	18	once	TRBJ2-7	TRBV7-8	TGTGCCAGCAGCTTAGATAGGGTTCTGGGAACTAGCTCCTACGAGCAGTACTTC	CASSLDRVLGTSSYEQYF
-	14	-	TRBJ1-6	TRBV5-4	TGTGCCAGCAGCACAAACTGGGAGGGTTCACCCCTCCACTTT	CASSTNWEGSPLHF
TRBD1	15	-	TRBJ1-1	TRBV11-2	TGTGCCAGCAGCTTATCGGGACAGGTGAACACTGAAGCTTTCTTT	CASSLSGQVNTEAFF
-	13	-	TRBJ1-1	TRBV6-1	TGTGCCAGCAGACACATGGGGGGCACTGAAGCTTTCTTT	CASRHMGGTEAFF
-	14	-	TRBJ1-3	TRBV19	TGTGCCAGTGCGGGCGGCTACTCTGGAAACACCATATATTTT	CASAGGYSGNTIYF
-	13	-	TRBJ1-1	TRBV6-6	TGTGCCAGCAGTTACAAGGGTCTGAATGAAGCTTTCTTT	CASSYKGLNEAFF
-	13	once	TRBJ1-1	TRBV7-3	TGTGCCAGCAGCCCGGGGGCCAACACTGAAGCTTTCTTT	CASSPGANTEAFF
-	12	-	TRBJ2-7	TRBV30	TGTGCCTGGAGTAATCGGGGCTACGAGCAGTACTTC	CAWSNRGYEQYF
TRBD1	15	-	TRBJ1-2	TRBV28	TGTGCCAGCATTCGCACGGACAGGGCAAGTTATGGCTACACCTTC	CASIRTDRASYGYTF
TRBD1	16	-	TRBJ1-6	TRBV7-3	TGTGCCAGCAGGCGCCGGGACAGGACCTATAATTCACCCCTCCACTTT	CASRRRDRTYNSPLHF
-	16	few	TRBJ2-1	TRBV7-2	TGTGCCAGCAGCGCGAAGGGGGTTGCCTACCCCAATGAGCAGTTCTTC	CASSAKGVAYPNEQFF
TRBD2	16	-	TRBJ2-1	TRBV11-3	TGTGCCAGCAGCCTTAGCGGGGAGAGCTCCTACAATGAGCAGTTCTTC	CASSLSGESSYNEQFF
-	16	-	TRBJ1-2	TRBV15	TGTGCCACCAGCAGAGATCGGGGTGCAGGGCTCTATGGCTACACCTTC	CATSRDRGAGLYGYTF
-	14	few	TRBJ1-1	TRBV28	TGTGCCAGCAGCCCATCTAAGGGGGGCCCTGAAGCTTTCTTT	CASSPSKGGPEAFF